The entry below gives a single TCR beta chain sequence along with its context. This sample stems from a study of OX40 agonist ivuxolimab in advanced cancers. Overall study: Patients received the agonistic anti-OX40 (CD134) antibody ivuxolimab.

Using immunoSEQ multiplex PCR, the repertoire was profiled, and TCRdb retains in-frame clones only, with some absent. The table lists about 39,000 clones, more than 80% of them singletons. The germline V gene has CDR1 SGHTA and CDR2 FQGNSA. V was pared by 5 bases and J by 0 bases, with 15 bases of the junction left unmatched. This CDR3 has 19 amino acids. No patient had autoimmune disease or received systemic immunosuppression. The genes are TRBV7-2 and TRBJ2-2; 7 bases agree with TRBD2. This TCR came from an adult with an advanced solid tumor such as melanoma, head and neck, liver or kidney cancer. The sequencing used CD4+ or CD8+ T cells sorted from blood, collected in a trial of the OX40 agonist ivuxolimab. The CDR3 sequence: CASSHVERGGWSNTGELFF. The CDR3, as DNA: TGTGCCAGCAGCCACGTAGAGCGGGGAGGCTGGTCGAACACCGGGGAGCTGTTTTTT.